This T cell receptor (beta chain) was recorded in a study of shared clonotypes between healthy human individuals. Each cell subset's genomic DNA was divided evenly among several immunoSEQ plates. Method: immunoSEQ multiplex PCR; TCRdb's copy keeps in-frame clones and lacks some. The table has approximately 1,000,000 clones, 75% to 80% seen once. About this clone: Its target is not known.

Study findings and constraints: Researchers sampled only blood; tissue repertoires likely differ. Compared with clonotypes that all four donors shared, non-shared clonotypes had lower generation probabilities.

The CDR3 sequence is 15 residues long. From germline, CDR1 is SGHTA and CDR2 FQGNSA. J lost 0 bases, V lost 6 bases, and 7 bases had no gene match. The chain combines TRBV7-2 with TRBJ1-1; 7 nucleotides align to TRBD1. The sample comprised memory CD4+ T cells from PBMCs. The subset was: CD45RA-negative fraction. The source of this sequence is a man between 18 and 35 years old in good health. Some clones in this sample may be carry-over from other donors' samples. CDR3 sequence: CASRIKTGMNTEAFF. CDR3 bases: TGTGCCAGCAGGATTAAGACAGGGATGAACACTGAAGCTTTCTTT.